This T cell receptor beta chain stems from a study of T cell changes during pregnancy in multiple sclerosis. TCRdb's copy holds only in-frame clones and misses some; the assay was immunoSEQ multiplex PCR. The sample carries 60,000 to 75,000 clones, about nine tenths recorded once. V was clipped by 0 bases and J by 0 bases, with 8 bases between them. Germline V gene sequence: CDR1 MGHRA, CDR2 YSYEKL. This CDR3 spans 15 amino acids. Specimen: peripheral blood, collected in the second trimester of pregnancy. The sequence was collected from a female donor with multiple sclerosis, enrolled in a pregnancy study. This chain joins TRBV4-1 and TRBJ1-2; no clear D. Here the CDR3 DNA reads TGCGCCAGCAGCCAAGAGCCCGGGGCTAACTATGGCTACACCTTC. This translates into CASSQEPGANYGYTF.